The present entry profiles one T cell receptor (beta chain) with its context. These data belong to a study of CD8+CD57+ T cells in acquired aplastic anemia. V was pared by 5 bases and J by 3 bases, with 13 bases between. The CDR3 has 15 amino acids. Germline values: CDR1 KGHDR, CDR2 SFDVKD. CDR3 and TCR beta VDJ profiling relied on a genomic DNA template. A single record per CDR3 protein comes from TCRdb applying MiXCR to the reads. The sample yields about 220,000 distinct CDR3 sequences, around 46% seen once. Sequencing was done on patients that had shown CD8+CD57+ cell expansion by flow cytometry. Sequencing was done on a sample of sorted CD4+, CD8+, or CD8+CD57+ T cells (not recorded which) from PBMCs. This clonotype originated in a human donor with aplastic anemia. The V call is TRBV24-1, the J call TRBJ1-5; a weak D match, TRBD1 (6 bases). The DNA of the CDR3 is TGTGCCACCAGTGGGGCAGGGGCACTCAATCAGCCCCAGCATTTT. This sequence encodes CATSGAGALNQPQHF.